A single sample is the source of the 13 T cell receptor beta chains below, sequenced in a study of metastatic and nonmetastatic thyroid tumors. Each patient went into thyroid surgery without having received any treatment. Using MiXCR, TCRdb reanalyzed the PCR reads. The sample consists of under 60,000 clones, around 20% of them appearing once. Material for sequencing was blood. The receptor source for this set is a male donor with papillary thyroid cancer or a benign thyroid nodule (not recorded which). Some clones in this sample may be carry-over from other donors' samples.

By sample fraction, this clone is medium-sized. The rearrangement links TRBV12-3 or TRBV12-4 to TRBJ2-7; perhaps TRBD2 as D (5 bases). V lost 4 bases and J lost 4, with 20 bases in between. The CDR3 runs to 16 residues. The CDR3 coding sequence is TGTGCCAGCAGTTGGGGTTTCCCCCCTGAGGGATACGAGCAGTACTTC. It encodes CASSWGFPPEGYEQYF.

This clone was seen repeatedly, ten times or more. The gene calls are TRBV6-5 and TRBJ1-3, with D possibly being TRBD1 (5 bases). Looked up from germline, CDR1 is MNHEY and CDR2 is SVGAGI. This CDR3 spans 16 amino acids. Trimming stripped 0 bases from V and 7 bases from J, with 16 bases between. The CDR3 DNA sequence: TGTGCCAGCAGTTACTCGGGGGGTGCCTTGGGGAACACCATATATTTT. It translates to CASSYSGGALGNTIYF.

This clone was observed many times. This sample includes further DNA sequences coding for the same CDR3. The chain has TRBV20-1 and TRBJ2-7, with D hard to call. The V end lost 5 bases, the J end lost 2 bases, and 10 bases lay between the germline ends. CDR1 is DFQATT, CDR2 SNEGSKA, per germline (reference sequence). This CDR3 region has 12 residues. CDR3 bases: TGCAGTGCTTTGGCCCGGGCCTACGAGCAGTACTTC. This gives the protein CSALARAYEQYF.

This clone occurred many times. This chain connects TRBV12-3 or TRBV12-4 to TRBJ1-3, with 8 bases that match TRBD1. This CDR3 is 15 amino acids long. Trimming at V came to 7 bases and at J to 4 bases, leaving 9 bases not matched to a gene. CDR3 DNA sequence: TGTGCCAGCACCGAAAGACAGGGGACGGGAAACACCATATATTTT. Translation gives CASTERQGTGNTIYF.

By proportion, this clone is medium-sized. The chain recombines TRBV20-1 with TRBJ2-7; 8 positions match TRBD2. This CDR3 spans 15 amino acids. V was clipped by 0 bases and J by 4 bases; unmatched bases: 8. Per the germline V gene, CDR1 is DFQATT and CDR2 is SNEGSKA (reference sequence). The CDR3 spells CSARDPAGGSYEQYF. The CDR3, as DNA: TGCAGTGCTAGAGATCCGGCGGGGGGTAGTTACGAGCAGTACTTC.

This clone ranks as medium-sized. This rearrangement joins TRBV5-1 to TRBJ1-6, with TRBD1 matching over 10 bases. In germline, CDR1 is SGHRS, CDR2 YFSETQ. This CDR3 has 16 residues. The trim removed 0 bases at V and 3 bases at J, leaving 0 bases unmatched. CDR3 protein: CASSLGTGGYNSPLHF. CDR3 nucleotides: TGCGCCAGCAGCTTGGGGACAGGGGGCTATAATTCACCCCTCCACTTT. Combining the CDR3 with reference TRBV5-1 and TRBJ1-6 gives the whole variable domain KAGVTQTPRYLIKTRGQQVTLSCSPISGHRSVSWYQQTPGQGLQFLFEYFSETQRNKGNFPGRFSGRQFSNSRSEMNVSTLELGDSALYLCASSLGTGGYNSPLHFGNGTRLTVT.

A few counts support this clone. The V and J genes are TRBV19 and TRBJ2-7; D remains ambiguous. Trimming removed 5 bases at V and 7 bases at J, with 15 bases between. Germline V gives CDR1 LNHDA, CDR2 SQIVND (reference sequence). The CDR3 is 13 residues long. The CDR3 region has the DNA TGTGCCAGTAGTTCTCACCTGGCCAAGGAGCAGTACTTC. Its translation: CASSSHLAKEQYF.

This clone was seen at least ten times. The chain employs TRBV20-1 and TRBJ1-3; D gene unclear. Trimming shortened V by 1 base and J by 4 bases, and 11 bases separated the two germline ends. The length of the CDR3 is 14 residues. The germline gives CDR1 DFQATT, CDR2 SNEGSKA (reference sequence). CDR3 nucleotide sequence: TGCAGTGCTAGAGTTGCCGGCCGGGGAAACACCATATATTTT. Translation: CSARVAGRGNTIYF.

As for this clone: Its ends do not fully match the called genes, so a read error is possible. The CDR3 protein is CIAIGELTYEQYF. The CDR3 bases are TGCATTGCTATAGGAGAACTAACCTACGAGCAGTACTTC. The chain is built from TRBV20-1 and TRBJ2-7; D unclear. Germline CDR1 is DFQATT and CDR2 is SNEGSKA (reference sequence). This CDR3 comprises 13 residues.

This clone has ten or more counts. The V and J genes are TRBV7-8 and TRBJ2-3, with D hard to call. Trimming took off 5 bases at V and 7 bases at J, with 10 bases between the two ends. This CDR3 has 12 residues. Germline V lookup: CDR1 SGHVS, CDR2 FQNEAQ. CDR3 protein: CASSLRGNTQYF. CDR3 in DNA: TGTGCCAGCAGCCTTAGAGGAAATACGCAGTATTTT.

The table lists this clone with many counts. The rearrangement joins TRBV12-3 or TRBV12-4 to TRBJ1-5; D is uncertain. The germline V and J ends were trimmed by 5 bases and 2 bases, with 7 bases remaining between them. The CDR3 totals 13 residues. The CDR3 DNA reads TGTGCCAGCAGTCAAGCCGGCAATCAGCCCCAGCATTTT. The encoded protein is CASSQAGNQPQHF.

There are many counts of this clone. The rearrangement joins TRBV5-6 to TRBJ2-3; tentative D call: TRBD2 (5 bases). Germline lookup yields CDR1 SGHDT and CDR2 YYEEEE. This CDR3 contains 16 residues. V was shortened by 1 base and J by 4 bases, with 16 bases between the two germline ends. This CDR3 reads CASSLLGSGLADTQYF. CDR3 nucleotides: TGTGCCAGCAGCTTGCTTGGCAGTGGACTGGCAGATACGCAGTATTTT.

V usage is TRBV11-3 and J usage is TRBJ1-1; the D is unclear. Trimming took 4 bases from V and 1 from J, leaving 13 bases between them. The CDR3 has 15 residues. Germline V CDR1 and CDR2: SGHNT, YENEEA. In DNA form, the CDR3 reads TGTGCCAGCAGCTCTTGGGGTGGAGGGAACACTGAAGCTTTCTTT. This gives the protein CASSSWGGGNTEAFF.